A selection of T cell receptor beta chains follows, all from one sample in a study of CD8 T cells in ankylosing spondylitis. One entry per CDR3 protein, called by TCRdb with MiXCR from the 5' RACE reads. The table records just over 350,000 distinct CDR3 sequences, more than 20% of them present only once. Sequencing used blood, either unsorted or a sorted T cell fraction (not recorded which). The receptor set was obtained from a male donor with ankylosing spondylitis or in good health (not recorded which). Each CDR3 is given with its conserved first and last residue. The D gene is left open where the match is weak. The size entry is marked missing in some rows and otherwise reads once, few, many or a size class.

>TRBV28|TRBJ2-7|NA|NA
CASTTGRDMGIWEQYF
TGTGCCAGCACCACCGGCCGGGACATGGGCATATGGGAGCAGTACTTC
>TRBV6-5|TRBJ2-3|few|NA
CASSYSITGTFTDTQYF
TGTGCCAGCAGTTACTCAATAACCGGGACATTCACAGATACGCAGTATTTT
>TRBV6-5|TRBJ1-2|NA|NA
CASSYSRAPFYGYTF
TGTGCCAGCAGTTACTCCAGGGCCCCCTTCTATGGCTACACCTTC
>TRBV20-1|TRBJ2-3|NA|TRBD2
CSARPLAGATHTDTQYF
TGCAGTGCTAGGCCCCTAGCGGGGGCCACCCACACAGATACGCAGTATTTT
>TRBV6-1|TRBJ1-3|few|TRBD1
CASSGQGAVGGNTIYF
TGTGCCAGCAGCGGACAGGGGGCAGTTGGTGGAAACACCATATATTTT
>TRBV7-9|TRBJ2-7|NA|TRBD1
CASSRTGPEQYF
TGTGCCAGCAGCAGGACAGGGCCCGAGCAGTACTTC
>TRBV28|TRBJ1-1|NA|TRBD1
CASTLRKGGQAVYTEAFF
TGTGCCAGCACGCTTAGGAAGGGGGGACAGGCGGTTTACACTGAAGCTTTCTTT
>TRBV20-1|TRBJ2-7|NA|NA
CSASGWSSYEQYF
TGCAGTGCCTCGGGCTGGAGCTCCTACGAGCAGTACTTC
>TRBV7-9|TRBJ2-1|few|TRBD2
CASSPPSGGYLGNEQFF
TGTGCCAGCAGCCCTCCTAGCGGGGGCTACCTCGGTAATGAGCAGTTCTTC
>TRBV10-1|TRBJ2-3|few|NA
CASSEGGTRGSTDTQYF
TGCGCCAGCAGTGAAGGGGGTACGCGGGGGAGCACAGATACGCAGTATTTT
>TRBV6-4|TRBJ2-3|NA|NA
CASSDSGDTQYF
TGTGCCAGCAGTGATTCAGGGGATACGCAGTATTTT
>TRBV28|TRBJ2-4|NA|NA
CASSLIWGGLAKNIQYF
TGTGCCAGCAGTTTAATTTGGGGCGGACTAGCCAAAAACATTCAGTACTTC
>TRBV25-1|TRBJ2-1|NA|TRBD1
CASSAIPGTGEQFF
TGTGCCAGCAGTGCAATACCCGGGACAGGGGAGCAGTTCTTC
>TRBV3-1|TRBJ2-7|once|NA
CASSRDTWALEQYF
TGTGCCAGCAGCCGAGATACTTGGGCCCTCGAGCAGTACTTC
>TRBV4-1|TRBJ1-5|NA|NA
CASSHVGASDQPQHF
TGCGCCAGCAGCCATGTAGGGGCGTCAGATCAGCCCCAGCATTTT
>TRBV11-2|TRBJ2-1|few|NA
CASSSPSYRADEQFF
TGTGCCAGCAGCTCCCCCAGCTACAGGGCGGATGAGCAGTTCTTC
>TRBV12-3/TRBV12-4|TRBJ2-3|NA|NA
CASSFGQSLGTDTQYF
TGTGCCAGCAGTTTCGGACAGTCCCTAGGCACAGATACGCAGTATTTT
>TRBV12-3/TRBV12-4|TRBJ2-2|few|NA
CASSLSGFGELFF
TGTGCCAGCAGTTTATCAGGGTTCGGGGAGCTGTTTTTT
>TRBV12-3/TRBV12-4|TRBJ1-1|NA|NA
CARRKIEGNTEAFF
TGTGCCAGGAGAAAGATAGAGGGGAACACTGAAGCTTTCTTT
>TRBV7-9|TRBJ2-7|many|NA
CASSLRDRTYEQYF
TGTGCCAGCAGTTTACGTGACAGGACCTACGAGCAGTACTTC
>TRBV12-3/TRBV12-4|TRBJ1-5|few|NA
CASSHKGVYQPQHF
TGTGCCAGCAGTCACAAGGGGGTGTATCAGCCCCAGCATTTT